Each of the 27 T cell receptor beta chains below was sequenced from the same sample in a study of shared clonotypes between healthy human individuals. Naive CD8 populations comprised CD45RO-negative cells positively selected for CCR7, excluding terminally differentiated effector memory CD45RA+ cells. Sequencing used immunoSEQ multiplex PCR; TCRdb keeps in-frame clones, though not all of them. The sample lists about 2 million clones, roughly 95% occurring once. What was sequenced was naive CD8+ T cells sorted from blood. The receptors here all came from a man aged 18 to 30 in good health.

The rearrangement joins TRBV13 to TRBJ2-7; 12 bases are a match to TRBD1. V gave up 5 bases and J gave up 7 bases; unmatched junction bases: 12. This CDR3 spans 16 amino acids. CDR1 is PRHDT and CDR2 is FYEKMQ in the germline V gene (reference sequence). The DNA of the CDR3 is TGTGCCAGCAGCCCAGAAGGGACAGGGGGCCAGTTGGAGCAGTACTTC. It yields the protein CASSPEGTGGQLEQYF. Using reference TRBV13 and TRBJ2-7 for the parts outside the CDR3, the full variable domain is AAGVIQSPRHLIKEKRETATLKCYPIPRHDTVYWYQQGPGQDPQFLISFYEKMQSDKGSIPDRFSAQQFSDYHSELNMSSLELGDSALYFCASSPEGTGGQLEQYFGPGTRLTVT.

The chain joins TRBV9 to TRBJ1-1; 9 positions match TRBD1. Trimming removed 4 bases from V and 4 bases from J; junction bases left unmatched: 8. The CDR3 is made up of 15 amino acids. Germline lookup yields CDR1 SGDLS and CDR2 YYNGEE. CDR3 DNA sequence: TGTGCCAGCAGCCCACCGACAGGGGGTGGCACTGAAGCTTTCTTT. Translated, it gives CASSPPTGGGTEAFF.

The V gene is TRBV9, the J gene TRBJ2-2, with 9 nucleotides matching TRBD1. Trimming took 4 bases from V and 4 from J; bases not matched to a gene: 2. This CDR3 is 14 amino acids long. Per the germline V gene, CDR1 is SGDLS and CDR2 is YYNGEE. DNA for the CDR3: TGTGCCAGCAGCAGGACAGGGGTCACCGGGGAGCTGTTTTTT. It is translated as CASSRTGVTGELFF.

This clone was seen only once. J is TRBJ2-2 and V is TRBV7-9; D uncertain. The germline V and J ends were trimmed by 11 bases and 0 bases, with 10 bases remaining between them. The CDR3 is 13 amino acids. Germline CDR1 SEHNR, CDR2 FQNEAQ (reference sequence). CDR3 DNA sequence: TGTGCCTCGAGACCCGCGAACACCGGGGAGCTGTTTTTT. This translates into CASRPANTGELFF.

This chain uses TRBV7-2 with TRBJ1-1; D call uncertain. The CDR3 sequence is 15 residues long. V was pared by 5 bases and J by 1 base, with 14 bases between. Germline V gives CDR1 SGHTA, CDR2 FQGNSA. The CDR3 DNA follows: TGTGCCAGCAGCAACCGGACTCGGGGGAACACTGAAGCTTTCTTT. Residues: CASSNRTRGNTEAFF.

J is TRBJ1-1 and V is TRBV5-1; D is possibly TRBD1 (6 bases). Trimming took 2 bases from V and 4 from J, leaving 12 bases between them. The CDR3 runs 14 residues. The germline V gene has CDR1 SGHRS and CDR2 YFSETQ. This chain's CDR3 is CASSFKDSSTEAFF. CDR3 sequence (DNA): TGCGCCAGCAGCTTTAAGGACAGCAGCACTGAAGCTTTCTTT.

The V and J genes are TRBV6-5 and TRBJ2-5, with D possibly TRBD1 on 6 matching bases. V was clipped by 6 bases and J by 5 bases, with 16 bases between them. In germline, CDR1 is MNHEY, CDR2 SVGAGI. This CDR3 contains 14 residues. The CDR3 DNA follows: TGTGCCAGCAGCCGACTTACAGGGAGCGAGACCCAGTACTTC. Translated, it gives CASSRLTGSETQYF.

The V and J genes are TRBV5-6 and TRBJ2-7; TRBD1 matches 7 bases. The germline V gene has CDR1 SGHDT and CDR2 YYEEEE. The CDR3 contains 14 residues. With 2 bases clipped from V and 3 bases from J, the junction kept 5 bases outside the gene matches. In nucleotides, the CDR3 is TGTGCCAGCAGCTTCCCAACAGGGGACTACGAGCAGTACTTC. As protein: CASSFPTGDYEQYF.

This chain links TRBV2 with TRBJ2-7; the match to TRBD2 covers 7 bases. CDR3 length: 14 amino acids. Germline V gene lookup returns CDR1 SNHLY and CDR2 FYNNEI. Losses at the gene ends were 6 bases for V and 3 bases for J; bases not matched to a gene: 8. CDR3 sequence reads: CASSSSGGFYEQYF. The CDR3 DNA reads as TGTGCCAGCAGCTCTAGCGGAGGTTTCTACGAGCAGTACTTC.

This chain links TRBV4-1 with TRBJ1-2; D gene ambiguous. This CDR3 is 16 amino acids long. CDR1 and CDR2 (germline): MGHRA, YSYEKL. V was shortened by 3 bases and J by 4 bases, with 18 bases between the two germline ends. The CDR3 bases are TGCGCCAGCAGCCAGCCGGGATCCCTTATCCCCTATGGCTACACCTTC. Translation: CASSQPGSLIPYGYTF.

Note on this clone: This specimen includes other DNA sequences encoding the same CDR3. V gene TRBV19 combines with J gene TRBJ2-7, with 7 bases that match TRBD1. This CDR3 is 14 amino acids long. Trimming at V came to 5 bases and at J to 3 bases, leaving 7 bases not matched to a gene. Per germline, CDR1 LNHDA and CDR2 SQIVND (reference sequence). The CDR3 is CASSPGTASYEQYF. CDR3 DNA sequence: TGTGCCAGTAGTCCTGGGACAGCAAGCTACGAGCAGTACTTC.

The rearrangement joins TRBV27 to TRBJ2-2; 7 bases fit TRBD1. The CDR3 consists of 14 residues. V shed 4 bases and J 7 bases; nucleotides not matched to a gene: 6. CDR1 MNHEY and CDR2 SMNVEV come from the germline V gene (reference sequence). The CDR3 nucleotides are TGTGCCAGCAGTTCCACAGGGGTGATCGGGGAGCTGTTTTTT. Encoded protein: CASSSTGVIGELFF.

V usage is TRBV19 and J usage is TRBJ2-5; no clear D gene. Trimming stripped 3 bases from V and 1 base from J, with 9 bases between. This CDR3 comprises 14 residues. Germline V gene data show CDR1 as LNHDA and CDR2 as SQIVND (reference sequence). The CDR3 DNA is TGTGCCAGTAGTATCCTAGTGGGCCAAGAGACCCAGTACTTC. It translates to CASSILVGQETQYF.

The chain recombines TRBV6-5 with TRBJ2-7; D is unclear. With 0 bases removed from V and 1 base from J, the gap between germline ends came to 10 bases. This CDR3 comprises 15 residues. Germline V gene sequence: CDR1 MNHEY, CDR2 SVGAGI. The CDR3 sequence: CASSYSFGPSYEQYF. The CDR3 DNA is TGTGCCAGCAGTTACTCTTTCGGGCCGTCCTACGAGCAGTACTTC.

This CDR3 reads CSVDHGQGLPFGTEAFF. The CDR3 DNA reads as TGCAGCGTTGATCATGGACAGGGGCTCCCCTTCGGCACTGAAGCTTTCTTT. The chain joins TRBV29-1 to TRBJ1-1; 9 bases match TRBD1. Germline V gene data show CDR1 as SQVTM and CDR2 as ANQGSEA. V lost 3 bases and J lost 4; bases outside the gene matches: 15. The length of the CDR3 is 17 residues. The full variable domain, its missing parts supplied by reference TRBV29-1 and TRBJ1-1, is SAVISQKPSRDICQRGTSLTIQCQVDSQVTMMFWYRQQPGQSLTLIATANQGSEATYESGFVIDKFPISRPNLTFSTLTVSNMSPEDSSIYLCSVDHGQGLPFGTEAFFGQGTRLTVV.

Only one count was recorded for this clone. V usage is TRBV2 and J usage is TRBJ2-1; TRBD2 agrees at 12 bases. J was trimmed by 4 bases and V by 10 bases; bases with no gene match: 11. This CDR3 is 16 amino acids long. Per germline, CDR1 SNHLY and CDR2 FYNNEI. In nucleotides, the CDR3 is TGTGCCACTACCGGGGCGGGGACTAGCGGGTACAATGAGCAGTTCTTC. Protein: CATTGAGTSGYNEQFF.

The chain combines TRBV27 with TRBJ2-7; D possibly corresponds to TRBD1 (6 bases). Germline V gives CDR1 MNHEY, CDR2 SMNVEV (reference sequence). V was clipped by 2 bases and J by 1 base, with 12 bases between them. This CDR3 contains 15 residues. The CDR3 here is CASSLSPGTSYEQYF. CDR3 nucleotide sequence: TGTGCCAGCAGTTTAAGTCCAGGGACATCCTACGAGCAGTACTTC.

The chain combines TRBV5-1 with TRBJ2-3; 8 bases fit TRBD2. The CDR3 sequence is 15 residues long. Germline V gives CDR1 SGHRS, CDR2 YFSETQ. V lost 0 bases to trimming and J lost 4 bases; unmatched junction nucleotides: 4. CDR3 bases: TGCGCCAGCAGCTTGGTTGTTAGCGGGGCAGATACGCAGTATTTT. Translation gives CASSLVVSGADTQYF.

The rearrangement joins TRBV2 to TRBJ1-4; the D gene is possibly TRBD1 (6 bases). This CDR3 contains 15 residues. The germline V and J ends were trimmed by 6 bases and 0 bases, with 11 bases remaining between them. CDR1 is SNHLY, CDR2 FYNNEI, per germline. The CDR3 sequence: CASSLPGATNEKLFF. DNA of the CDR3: TGTGCCAGCAGCCTTCCAGGGGCAACTAATGAAAAACTGTTTTTT. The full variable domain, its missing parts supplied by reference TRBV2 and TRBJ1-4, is EPEVTQTPSHQVTQMGQEVILRCVPISNHLYFYWYRQILGQKVEFLVSFYNNEISEKSEIFDDQFSVERPDGSNFTLKIRSTKLEDSAMYFCASSLPGATNEKLFFGSGTQLSVL.

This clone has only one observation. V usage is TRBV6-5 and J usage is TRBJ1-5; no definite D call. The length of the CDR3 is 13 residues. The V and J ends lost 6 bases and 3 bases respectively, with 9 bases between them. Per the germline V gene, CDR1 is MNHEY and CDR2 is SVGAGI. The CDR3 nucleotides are TGTGCCAGCAGCGGAGACGTCAATCAGCCCCAGCATTTT. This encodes CASSGDVNQPQHF.

The CDR3 reads CAWSPGQRISYNEQFF. The CDR3 region has the DNA TGTGCCTGGAGCCCGGGACAGCGCATATCCTACAATGAGCAGTTCTTC. The chain uses TRBV30 and TRBJ2-1; 7 bases agree with TRBD1. Germline CDR1 is GTSNPN and CDR2 is SVGIG (reference sequence). The CDR3 runs to 16 residues. The junction had 9 bases not matched to a gene; V was cut back by 3 bases and J by 1 base.

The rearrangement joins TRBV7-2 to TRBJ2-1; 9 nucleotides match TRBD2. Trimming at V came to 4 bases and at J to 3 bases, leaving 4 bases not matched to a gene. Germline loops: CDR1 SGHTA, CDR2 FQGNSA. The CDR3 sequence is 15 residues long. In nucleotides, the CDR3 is TGTGCCAGCAGCTCACATAGCGGGGGCTACAATGAGCAGTTCTTC. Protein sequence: CASSSHSGGYNEQFF.

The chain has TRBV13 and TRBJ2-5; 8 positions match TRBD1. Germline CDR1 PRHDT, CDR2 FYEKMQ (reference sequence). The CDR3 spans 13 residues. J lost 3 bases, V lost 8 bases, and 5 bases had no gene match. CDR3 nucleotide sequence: TGTGCCAGCGGGACAGGAGGCAAAGAGACCCAGTACTTC. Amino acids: CASGTGGKETQYF.

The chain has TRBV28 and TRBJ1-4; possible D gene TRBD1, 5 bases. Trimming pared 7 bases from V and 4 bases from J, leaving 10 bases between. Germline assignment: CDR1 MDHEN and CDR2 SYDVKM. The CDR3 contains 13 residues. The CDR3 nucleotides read TGTGCCAGCACCGGGGCCCTTAATGAAAAACTGTTTTTT. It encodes CASTGALNEKLFF. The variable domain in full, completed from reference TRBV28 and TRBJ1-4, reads DVKVTQSSRYLVKRTGEKVFLECVQDMDHENMFWYRQDPGLGLRLIYFSYDVKMKEKGDIPEGYSVSREKKERFSLILESASTNQTSMYLCASTGALNEKLFFGSGTQLSVL.

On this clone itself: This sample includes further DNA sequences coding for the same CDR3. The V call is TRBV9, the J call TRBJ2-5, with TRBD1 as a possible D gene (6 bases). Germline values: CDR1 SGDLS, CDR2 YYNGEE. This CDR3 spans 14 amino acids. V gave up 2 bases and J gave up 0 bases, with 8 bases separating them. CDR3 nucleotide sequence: TGTGCCAGCAGCGTCGGACAGTACCAAGAGACCCAGTACTTC. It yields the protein CASSVGQYQETQYF.

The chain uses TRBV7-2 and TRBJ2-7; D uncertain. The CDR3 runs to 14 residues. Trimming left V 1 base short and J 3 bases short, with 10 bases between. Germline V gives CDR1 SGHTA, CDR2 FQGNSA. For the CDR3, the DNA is TGTGCCAGCAGCTTAGGATTCGACCTCTACGAGCAGTACTTC. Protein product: CASSLGFDLYEQYF.

The CDR3 spells CASSQDRAGEAFF. DNA of the CDR3: TGCGCCAGCAGCCAAGATCGCGCAGGGGAAGCTTTCTTT. The chain employs TRBV4-1 and TRBJ1-1; possibly TRBD1 for D (5 bases). This CDR3 region has 13 residues. V was shortened by 0 bases and J by 8 bases, with 10 bases between the two germline ends. CDR1 is MGHRA, CDR2 YSYEKL, per germline.